This is a list of T cell receptor beta chains from one sample in a study of STAT5B mutations in CD4+ large granular lymphocyte leukemia. The data were produced by immunoSEQ multiplex PCR, yet TCRdb's version contains in-frame clones alone and is incomplete. Of some 30,000 clones in the sample, roughly 65% were seen once. The source material was CD4+ T cells from blood buffy coats. These receptors were obtained from a human donor in good health. Both conserved end residues are trimmed from each CDR3. Fields, in order: J gene, V gene, CDR3 protein.

>TRBJ2-7|TRBV6-5
ASSSFSGGPSYEQY
>TRBJ2-2|TRBV11-2
ASSSASGGVTGELF
>TRBJ2-1|TRBV5-1
ASSEGSTSGVNEQF
>TRBJ1-1|TRBV2
ASSLQGAATEAF
>TRBJ1-2|TRBV2
ASSATGSGYT
>TRBJ1-1|TRBV19
ASSGRGTEAF
>TRBJ1-1|TRBV14
ASSPSPGGAVTEAF
>.|TRBV29-1
SALDDVWDWAEQY
>TRBJ1-3|TRBV5-5
ASSSAGGQGNTIY
>TRBJ1-6|TRBV23-1
ASSPARGASSYNSPLH
>.|TRBV6-6
ASREPGLAKNEQY
>TRBJ2-7|TRBV29-1
SASSGTGGDEQY
>TRBJ1-2|TRBV14
ASSQEYSGQGAANYGYT
>TRBJ2-3|TRBV18
ASSQRQLSTDTQY
>TRBJ1-4|TRBV11-2
ASSTPGATNEKLF
>TRBJ2-1|TRBV13
ASSLVRGSSYNEQF
>TRBJ1-1|TRBV27
ASSKNTEAF
>TRBJ2-3|TRBV6-5
ASKGVTDTQY
>TRBJ1-5|TRBV27
ASSSGGGISNQPQH
>TRBJ2-1|TRBV10-3
AITWTGSSSYNEQF
>TRBJ2-7|TRBV10-3
AISVGTGGHEQY
>TRBJ1-4|TRBV7-2
ASSRRAGSNEKLF
>TRBJ1-5|TRBV5-5
ASSLVLGGAGAGDNQPQH
>TRBJ1-1|TRBV9
ASSVVTNTEAF
>TRBJ2-7|TRBV15
ATSREVTGSYEQY
>TRBJ2-4|TRBV19
ASSMGGPSQNIQY
>TRBJ2-3|TRBV7-2
ASSLRGLSTDTQY
>TRBJ1-1|TRBV5-4
ASSLDRGRASEAF
>TRBJ1-3|TRBV28
ASSLFITGSSGNTIY
>TRBJ2-1|TRBV9
ASSVRGLIDEQF
>TRBJ1-2|TRBV14
ASSATVANYGYT
>TRBJ1-2|TRBV11-3
ASSLGEYGYT
>TRBJ2-2|TRBV2
ASRQGENTGELF
>TRBJ2-1|TRBV4-2
ASSQEGPTGLAGPREQF
>TRBJ2-5|TRBV7-9
ASSPGSSGNQETQY
>TRBJ2-3|TRBV18
ASSPPLTVADTQY
>TRBJ2-3|TRBV19
ASSNRPGTDTQY
>TRBJ2-5|TRBV2
ASRPGLAGGLYQETQY
>TRBJ2-7|TRBV6-1
ASRSGGGGLNEQY
>TRBJ1-2|TRBV6-1
ASSEIGVIWDRGTYYGYT
>TRBJ1-2|TRBV11-3
ASSITGSNGYT
>TRBJ1-1|TRBV11-3
ASSLAGAKPNTEAF
>TRBJ1-3|TRBV7-8
ASSETGGPGNTIY
>TRBJ1-5|TRBV10-3
AISDRTGANQPQH
>TRBJ2-5|TRBV15
ATSRDFTGKETQY
>TRBJ2-2|TRBV7-2
ASSGTGTSVSGELF
>TRBJ2-5|TRBV27
ASRAVLGRIETQY
>TRBJ1-1|TRBV27
ASSLGPGQLNTEAF
>TRBJ1-1|TRBV18
ASSPLQGASTEAF